Following are 18 T cell receptor beta chains from one sample sequenced in a study of blood T cell repertoires in COVID-19. The table came from immunoSEQ multiplex PCR; TCRdb's copy has only in-frame clones and leaves some out. This sample has under 90,000 clones; about 83% occur once, and the top ten carry 5.4%. The sequenced sample was peripheral blood. The origin of the receptors is a man aged 55-75 years with acute or convalescent COVID-19.

This chain uses TRBV11-3 with TRBJ2-1; D might be TRBD2 (6 bases). CDR1 SGHNT and CDR2 YENEEA come from the germline V gene. The CDR3 has 17 residues. V was shortened by 1 base and J by 5 bases, with 18 bases between the two germline ends. The CDR3 region has the DNA TGTGCCAGCAGCTTAGGAGTGGGGCTGGGGGGAGACAATGAGCAGTTCTTC. Its translation is CASSLGVGLGGDNEQFF.

The J gene is TRBJ2-3, the V gene TRBV6-5; TRBD1 aligns across 7 bases. V gave up 0 bases and J gave up 4 bases; unmatched junction bases: 4. CDR3 length: 15 residues. Germline V gene lookup returns CDR1 MNHEY and CDR2 SVGAGI. This CDR3 is CASSYSGGSADTQYF. The DNA of the CDR3 is TGTGCCAGCAGTTACTCAGGGGGCTCAGCAGATACGCAGTATTTT.

CDR3 bases: TGTGCCAGCAGCCCGGAGCGGGGGGGCGACGGGGAGCTGTTTTTT. This encodes CASSPERGGDGELFF. This rearrangement joins TRBV9 to TRBJ2-2; 10 bases fit TRBD2. With V trimmed by 4 bases and J by 7 bases, 7 bases remained unmatched. From germline, CDR1 is SGDLS and CDR2 YYNGEE. The CDR3 has 15 residues.

The V and J genes are TRBV7-9 and TRBJ2-7; TRBD1 matches 8 bases. The CDR3 has 12 residues. V was pared by 8 bases and J by 0 bases, with 0 bases of the junction left unmatched. Germline V gene sequence: CDR1 SEHNR, CDR2 FQNEAQ (reference sequence). CDR3 amino acids: CASGTGSYEQYF. The CDR3 bases are TGTGCCAGCGGGACAGGCTCCTACGAGCAGTACTTC.

This rearrangement joins TRBV2 to TRBJ1-2, with D hard to call. Between the trimmed V and J ends, which lost 3 bases and 9 bases, there was a span of 20 bases. The germline V gene encodes CDR1 SNHLY and CDR2 FYNNEI. The CDR3 consists of 15 residues. The CDR3 spells CASSDGAATSRSYTF. CDR3 sequence (DNA): TGTGCCAGCAGTGATGGAGCAGCCACCTCCAGAAGCTACACCTTC. The entire variable domain, with the rest obtained from reference TRBV2 and TRBJ1-2, is as follows: EPEVTQTPSHQVTQMGQEVILRCVPISNHLYFYWYRQILGQKVEFLVSFYNNEISEKSEIFDDQFSVERPDGSNFTLKIRSTKLEDSAMYFCASSDGAATSRSYTFGSGTRLTVV.

This chain uses TRBV4-1 with TRBJ2-7; D perhaps matches TRBD1 (6 bases). This CDR3 region has 15 residues. Germline V lookup: CDR1 MGHRA, CDR2 YSYEKL. V lost 0 bases, J lost 0 bases, and 9 bases lay in between. The CDR3 loop is CASSQDARGSYEQYF. The CDR3 nucleotides are TGCGCCAGCAGCCAAGATGCCAGGGGCTCCTACGAGCAGTACTTC.

This chain links TRBV9 with TRBJ2-1; 7 bases line up with TRBD1. V shed 4 bases, J shed 7 bases, and the junction held 11 bases outside the gene matches. Germline values: CDR1 SGDLS, CDR2 YYNGEE. The CDR3 consists of 15 residues. The CDR3 is CASSPRQGRGNEQFF. The CDR3 DNA reads as TGTGCCAGCAGCCCCCGACAGGGAAGGGGGAATGAGCAGTTCTTC.

V and J are TRBV5-1 and TRBJ2-1, with 9 bases identical to TRBD1. There are 15 residues in the CDR3. V dropped 0 bases and J dropped 2; count of bases not matched to a gene: 0. Germline V gives CDR1 SGHRS, CDR2 YFSETQ. The CDR3 sequence is CASSLGDRAYNEQFF. The CDR3 region has the DNA TGCGCCAGCAGCTTGGGGGACAGGGCCTACAATGAGCAGTTCTTC. The full variable domain, completed using reference TRBV5-1 and TRBJ2-1, is KAGVTQTPRYLIKTRGQQVTLSCSPISGHRSVSWYQQTPGQGLQFLFEYFSETQRNKGNFPGRFSGRQFSNSRSEMNVSTLELGDSALYLCASSLGDRAYNEQFFGPGTRLTVL.

The chain links TRBV6-2 or TRBV6-3 to TRBJ1-1; 12 bases agree with TRBD1. Germline lookup yields CDR1 MNHEY and CDR2 SVGEGT. J was trimmed by 4 bases and V by 6 bases; bases with no gene match: 21. The CDR3 runs 20 residues. The CDR3 region is CASSKLYPGQGARWGTEAFF. In DNA form, the CDR3 reads TGTGCCAGCAGCAAGCTATACCCGGGACAGGGGGCGCGTTGGGGCACTGAAGCTTTCTTT.

V and J are TRBV4-3 and TRBJ2-1, with 8 bases identical to TRBD1. J gave up 4 bases and V 1 base, and 3 bases lay outside the gene matches. In germline, CDR1 is LGHNA, CDR2 YSLEER. The CDR3 has 15 amino acids. The CDR3 DNA reads as TGCGCCAGCAGCCAAGCGGACAGGGATTACAATGAGCAGTTCTTC. Its protein is CASSQADRDYNEQFF.

This chain joins TRBV4-1 and TRBJ1-2; D remains ambiguous. V lost 4 bases and J 4 bases, leaving 22 bases between the germline ends. The CDR3 length is 17 residues. The germline CDR1 and CDR2 sequences are MGHRA and YSYEKL. The CDR3 DNA reads TGCGCCAGCAGCCCGGTTGTCTCGGCAGGCAGGTTCTATGGCTACACCTTC. Encoded protein: CASSPVVSAGRFYGYTF.

The chain carries TRBV19 and TRBJ1-5; no definite D call. V was shortened by 4 bases and J by 0 bases, with 16 bases between the two germline ends. This CDR3 has 17 amino acids. Germline V lookup: CDR1 LNHDA, CDR2 SQIVND (reference sequence). The CDR3 DNA follows: TGTGCCAGTAGTACCACACAGAAGGACTTTAGCAATCAGCCCCAGCATTTT. The encoded protein is CASSTTQKDFSNQPQHF.

Many counts were recorded for this clone. The J gene is TRBJ1-2, the V gene TRBV19; D remains ambiguous. Germline loops: CDR1 LNHDA, CDR2 SQIVND (reference sequence). Deletions cut 2 bases from V and 4 bases from J, with 5 bases between. The CDR3 is 12 amino acids. The CDR3 sequence is CASSISSYGYTF. DNA for the CDR3: TGTGCCAGTAGTATATCTAGCTATGGCTACACCTTC.

The chain joins TRBV9 to TRBJ1-1; a possible D gene is TRBD1 (6 bases). Germline CDR1 and CDR2: SGDLS and YYNGEE. The CDR3 extends over 14 amino acids. V lost 4 bases, J lost 5 bases, and 15 bases lay in between. This CDR3 is CASSPAGGGTEAFF. The CDR3 bases are TGTGCCAGCAGCCCCGCGGGGGGCGGTACTGAAGCTTTCTTT. Full variable domain (remainder filled in from reference TRBV9 and TRBJ1-1): DSGVTQTPKHLITATGQRVTLRCSPRSGDLSVYWYQQSLDQGLQFLIQYYNGEERAKGNILERFSAQQFPDLHSELNLSSLELGDSALYFCASSPAGGGTEAFFGQGTRLTVV.

V and J are TRBV14 and TRBJ1-2, with D unresolved. V lost 3 bases and J 0 bases, leaving 8 bases between the germline ends. The CDR3 loop spans 14 amino acids. Looked up from germline, CDR1 is SGHDN and CDR2 is FVKESK. CDR3 loop: CASSQGAPNYGYTF. The CDR3 DNA reads as TGTGCCAGCAGCCAGGGAGCCCCTAACTATGGCTACACCTTC. Variable domain in full (rest from reference TRBV14 and TRBJ1-2): EAGVTQFPSHSVIEKGQTVTLRCDPISGHDNLYWYRRVMGKEIKFLLHFVKESKQDESGMPNNRFLAERTGGTYSTLKVQPAELEDSGVYFCASSQGAPNYGYTFGSGTRLTVV.

The V call is TRBV18, the J call TRBJ2-1, with D perhaps matching TRBD1 (6 bases). V lost 4 bases, J lost 8 bases, and 12 bases lay in between. CDR3 length equals 13 residues. Per the germline V gene, CDR1 is KGHSH and CDR2 is LQKENI. This CDR3 reads CASSRTATHEQFF. In nucleotides, the CDR3 is TGTGCCAGCTCACGGACAGCAACTCATGAGCAGTTCTTC.

The chain couples TRBV12-3 or TRBV12-4 to TRBJ2-5; no definite D call. Trimming removed 1 base from V and 1 base from J, with 4 bases in between. This CDR3 is 13 amino acids long. The CDR3: CASSLVLQETQYF. The CDR3 DNA is TGTGCCAGCAGTTTAGTTCTCCAAGAGACCCAGTACTTC.

This chain links TRBV7-2 with TRBJ2-1; possible D gene TRBD2, 5 bases. The germline V gene has CDR1 SGHTA and CDR2 FQGNSA. The ends were cut back, 4 bases at V and 10 bases at J, with 11 bases in the middle. CDR3 length: 12 amino acids. The CDR3 reads CASSSSGAEQFF. CDR3 bases: TGTGCCAGCAGCTCAAGCGGCGCCGAGCAGTTCTTC.